The 8 T cell receptor beta chains presented below share a single source sample, sequenced in a study of blood T cell repertoires in COVID-19. Assay: immunoSEQ multiplex PCR; the TCRdb copy retains only in-frame clones and omits some. The sample yields 300,000 to 500,000 clones, around 90% seen once. Sequenced sample: PBMCs or T cells enriched from blood (not recorded which). These receptors all come from a woman aged 40 to 55 with acute COVID-19.

The chain recombines TRBV5-6 with TRBJ1-6, with a weak D call TRBD1 (5 bases). V was pared by 4 bases and J by 4 bases, with 15 bases between. The CDR3 extends over 16 amino acids. Per germline, CDR1 SGHDT and CDR2 YYEEEE. The CDR3 sequence is CASSVGTRGYNSPLHF. CDR3 DNA sequence: TGTGCCAGCAGCGTCGGGACGCGGGGTTATAATTCACCCCTCCACTTT.

This clone has just a few counts. The chain recombines TRBV11-2 with TRBJ2-2; 8 nucleotides align to TRBD1. Germline-derived CDR1 and CDR2 are SGHAT and FQNNGV. V gave up 5 bases and J gave up 7 bases; unmatched junction bases: 6. The CDR3 extends over 14 amino acids. In DNA, the CDR3 is TGTGCCAGCAGCCCGAGGACAGGGCACGGGGAGCTGTTTTTT. It codes for CASSPRTGHGELFF.

The chain links TRBV27 to TRBJ1-2; 8 positions match TRBD1. The germline CDR1 and CDR2 sequences are MNHEY and SMNVEV (reference sequence). V lost 6 bases and J lost 6; bases outside the gene matches: 9. There are 14 residues in the CDR3. CDR3 DNA: TGTGCCAGCAGGATACAGGGGGATGATAATGGCTACACCTTC. As protein: CASRIQGDDNGYTF.

This clone is a singleton in its sample. The J gene is TRBJ1-2, the V gene TRBV5-4; 7 nucleotides match TRBD1. CDR1 SGHNT and CDR2 YYREEE come from the germline V gene (reference sequence). This CDR3 region has 13 residues. V was clipped by 3 bases and J by 3 bases; unmatched bases: 2. The CDR3 nucleotides are TGTGCCAGCAGCTCGACAGGGCACTATGGCTACACCTTC. This sequence encodes CASSSTGHYGYTF.

This chain links TRBV5-1 with TRBJ2-3; 10 positions agree with TRBD2. CDR1 is SGHRS and CDR2 is YFSETQ in the germline V gene. This CDR3 is 18 amino acids long. J gave up 5 bases and V 3 bases, and 15 bases lay outside the gene matches. CDR3 sequence: CASSSRWVLAGVGDTQYF. The CDR3 DNA sequence: TGCGCCAGCAGCTCCCGATGGGTCCTAGCGGGGGTCGGAGATACGCAGTATTTT.

The J gene is TRBJ1-4, the V gene TRBV15; D is unclear. The germline V gene has CDR1 LNHNV and CDR2 YYDKDF (reference sequence). Trimming shortened V by 2 bases and J by 3 bases, and 16 bases separated the two germline ends. This CDR3 is built from 17 residues. The CDR3 loop reads CATSRTAAGKPNEKLFF. DNA for the CDR3: TGTGCCACCAGCAGAACAGCGGCCGGGAAGCCTAATGAAAAACTGTTTTTT. Full variable domain (missing parts from reference TRBV15 and TRBJ1-4): DAMVIQNPRYQVTQFGKPVTLSCSQTLNHNVMYWYQQKSSQAPKLLFHYYDKDFNNEADTPDNFQSRRPNTSFCFLDIRSPGLGDTAMYLCATSRTAAGKPNEKLFFGSGTQLSVL.

Note on this clone: This CDR3 is also generated by other DNA sequences in the sample. The chain employs TRBV6-1 and TRBJ1-1, with 7 nucleotides matching TRBD1. Germline CDR1 and CDR2: MNHNS and SASEGT. The CDR3 loop spans 14 amino acids. Germline trimming cut 3 bases from V and 0 bases from J; bases unmatched to any gene: 1. CDR3: CASSERGLNTEAFF. CDR3 nucleotide sequence: TGTGCCAGCAGTGAGAGGGGGCTGAACACTGAAGCTTTCTTT.

The rearrangement links TRBV2 to TRBJ1-4, with 9 bases fitting TRBD1. This CDR3 contains 14 residues. Looked up from germline, CDR1 is SNHLY and CDR2 is FYNNEI. The ends lost 5 bases at V and 7 bases at J; junction bases unmatched: 5. The CDR3 DNA follows: TGTGCCAGCAGTACAGGGGGCGGTCGTGAAAAACTGTTTTTT. Encoded protein: CASSTGGGREKLFF.